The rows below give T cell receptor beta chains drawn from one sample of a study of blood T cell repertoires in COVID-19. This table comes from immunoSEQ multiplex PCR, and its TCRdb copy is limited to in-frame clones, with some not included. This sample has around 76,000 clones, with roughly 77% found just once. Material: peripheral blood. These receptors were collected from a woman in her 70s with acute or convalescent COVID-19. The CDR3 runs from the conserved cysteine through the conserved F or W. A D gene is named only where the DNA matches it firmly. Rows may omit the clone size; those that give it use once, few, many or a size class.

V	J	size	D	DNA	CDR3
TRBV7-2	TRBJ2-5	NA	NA	TGTGCCAGTAGCTTACTCTCCGAGACCCAGTACTTC	CASSLLSETQYF
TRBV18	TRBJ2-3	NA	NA	TGTGCCAGCTCACCACGGGGCGGTAGCACAGATACGCAGTATTTT	CASSPRGGSTDTQYF
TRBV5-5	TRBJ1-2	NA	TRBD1	TGTGCCAGCAGCTTGGCAGGGGGAGGAGGCTATGGCTACACCTTC	CASSLAGGGGYGYTF
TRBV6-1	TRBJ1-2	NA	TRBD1	TGTGCCAGCAGTGACCCCGGAAGGACAGGGGATGGCTACACCTTC	CASSDPGRTGDGYTF
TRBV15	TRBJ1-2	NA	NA	TGTGCCACCAGCGTCCACACAGGGAACTATGGCTACACCTTC	CATSVHTGNYGYTF
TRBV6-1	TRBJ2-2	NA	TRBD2	TGTGCCAGCAGTGTAAGGCCCCTAGCGGATCGCGGGGAGCTGTTTTTT	CASSVRPLADRGELFF
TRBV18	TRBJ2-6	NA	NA	TGTGCCAGCTCACCTACCCGGGACATTGGAGGCTCTGGGGCCAACGTCCTGACTTTC	CASSPTRDIGGSGANVLTF
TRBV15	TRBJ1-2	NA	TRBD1	TGTGCCACCAGCAGAGATATAACAGGGGAAGGCTACACCTTC	CATSRDITGEGYTF
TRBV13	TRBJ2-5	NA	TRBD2	TGTGCCAGCAGCGGGTCTAGCGGTGGGGAGACCCAGTACTTC	CASSGSSGGETQYF
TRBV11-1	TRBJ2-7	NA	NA	TGTGCCAGCAGCCTGGCTTGGCAGAACTCCTACGAGCAGTACTTC	CASSLAWQNSYEQYF
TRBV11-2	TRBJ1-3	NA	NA	TGTGCCAGCAGCCCGGGGTTTTCTGGAAACACCATATATTTT	CASSPGFSGNTIYF
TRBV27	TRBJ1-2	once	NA	TGTGCCAGCAGGACCCAGGGAAGCTATGGCTACACCTTC	CASRTQGSYGYTF
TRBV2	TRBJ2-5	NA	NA	TGTGCCAGCAGTGAGGGGGGAGTTGAGACCCAGTACTTC	CASSEGGVETQYF
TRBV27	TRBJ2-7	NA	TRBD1	TGTGCCAGCAGTCGAGACCCGACAGGGTTATTCGACGAGCAGTACTTC	CASSRDPTGLFDEQYF
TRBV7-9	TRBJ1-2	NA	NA	TGTGCCAGCCACGCTACCCATACAGAGCAGTTTGGCTACACCTTC	CASHATHTEQFGYTF
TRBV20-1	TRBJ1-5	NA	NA	TGCAGTGCTAGTGGTTCGGGGATTTGGCCCCAGCATTTT	CSASGSGIWPQHF